One sample yielded the 24 T cell receptor beta chains listed below, sequenced in a study of blood T cell repertoires in COVID-19. Produced via immunoSEQ multiplex PCR; TCRdb's table is partial and in-frame only. In the table there are about 270,000 clones, around 85% of which are singletons. Sequenced material: peripheral blood. Receptors were obtained from a woman in her seventies with acute or convalescent COVID-19.

In nucleotides, the CDR3 is TGTGCCAGCTCTCTAAACAGGGCTGATAACACCGGGGAGCTGTTTTTT. Amino acid sequence: CASSLNRADNTGELFF. This chain links TRBV18 with TRBJ2-2, with D possibly being TRBD1 (6 bases). V dropped 6 bases and J dropped 2 bases, with 16 bases sitting between them. This CDR3 contains 16 residues. Germline assignment: CDR1 KGHSH and CDR2 LQKENI. The full variable domain, in which reference TRBV18 and TRBJ2-2 provide the parts outside the CDR3, is NAGVMQNPRHLVRRRGQEARLRCSPMKGHSHVYWYRQLPEEGLKFMVYLQKENIIDESGMPKERFSAEFPKEGPSILRIQQVVRGDSAAYFCASSLNRADNTGELFFGEGSRLTVL.

The chain links TRBV2 to TRBJ1-1; possible D gene TRBD1, 5 bases. The CDR3 spans 14 residues. Per germline, CDR1 SNHLY and CDR2 FYNNEI. The V and J ends lost 2 bases and 6 bases respectively, with 13 bases between them. In DNA form, the CDR3 reads TGTGCCAGCAGTGAAAGTGGGGGGAGGGCTGAAGCTTTCTTT. This sequence encodes CASSESGGRAEAFF.

This clone was found once. Distinct nucleotide sequences in the sample also encode this CDR3. The genes are TRBV6-6 and TRBJ1-1; D gene ambiguous. The V and J ends lost 3 bases and 0 bases respectively, with 8 bases between them. This CDR3 is built from 14 residues. The germline V gene has CDR1 MNHNY and CDR2 SVGAGI (reference sequence). The CDR3 DNA reads as TGTGCCAGCAGTTATGCTGAGCTGAACACTGAAGCTTTCTTT. Residues: CASSYAELNTEAFF.

CDR3 region: CASSYAGIAGYTF. CDR3 DNA sequence: TGTGCCAGCAGTTATGCGGGAATCGCTGGCTACACCTTC. The chain carries TRBV6-2 or TRBV6-3 and TRBJ1-2, with unresolved D. CDR3 length: 13 residues. V lost 3 bases, J lost 7 bases, and 12 bases lay in between. Germline assignment: CDR1 MNHEY and CDR2 SVGEGT.

The V and J genes are TRBV6-5 and TRBJ1-5; possible D gene TRBD1, 6 bases. The CDR3 sequence is 14 residues long. Trimming cost V 6 bases and J 3 bases, with 12 bases left between them. Germline CDR1 MNHEY, CDR2 SVGAGI. The CDR3 sequence is CASRGQLANQPQHF. Here the CDR3 DNA reads TGTGCCAGCAGAGGACAGTTGGCCAATCAGCCCCAGCATTTT.

J is TRBJ2-7 and V is TRBV6-1, with D unclear. The germline V gene has CDR1 MNHNS and CDR2 SASEGT. The V end lost 0 bases, the J end lost 2 bases, and 14 bases lay between the germline ends. The CDR3 length is 16 residues. The CDR3 sequence is CASSEALNPGTYEQYF. The CDR3 nucleotides read TGTGCCAGCAGTGAAGCGCTGAATCCTGGCACCTACGAGCAGTACTTC.

This chain links TRBV4-2 with TRBJ2-1; no clear D gene. V was cut by 4 bases and J by 0 bases, with 10 bases left in between. Germline-derived CDR1 and CDR2 are LGHNA and YNFKEQ. This CDR3 is 15 amino acids long. The CDR3 nucleotides read TGTGCCAGCAGCCCCCTTCTGAGCTCCTACAATGAGCAGTTCTTC. It specifies CASSPLLSSYNEQFF.

The rearrangement links TRBV6-5 to TRBJ1-1; the D is unclear. The CDR3 covers 12 residues. Germline V CDR1 and CDR2: MNHEY, SVGAGI. V was trimmed by 6 bases and J by 0 bases, leaving 5 bases between them. The chain's CDR3 is CASSPMNTEAFF. CDR3 DNA sequence: TGTGCCAGCAGCCCAATGAACACTGAAGCTTTCTTT.

The chain recombines TRBV6-5 with TRBJ1-2; D is uncertain. Germline V gene sequence: CDR1 MNHEY, CDR2 SVGAGI. CDR3 length: 13 residues. V lost 6 bases and J lost 0, with 8 bases in between. The CDR3 sequence: CASSSEANYGYTF. In DNA form, the CDR3 reads TGTGCCAGCAGCTCGGAGGCTAACTATGGCTACACCTTC.

The genes are TRBV18 and TRBJ2-2, with D perhaps TRBD1 (6 bases). Germline CDR1 KGHSH, CDR2 LQKENI. Trimming took off 6 bases at V and 8 bases at J, with 10 bases between the two ends. The length of the CDR3 is 12 residues. Here the CDR3 DNA reads TGTGCCAGCTCTTCCGGGACAGGGGAGCTGTTTTTT. This sequence encodes CASSSGTGELFF.

This chain uses TRBV19 with TRBJ1-5; TRBD1 might be the D (5 bases). V was shortened by 6 bases and J by 5 bases, with 14 bases between the two germline ends. Per germline, CDR1 LNHDA and CDR2 SQIVND (reference sequence). The CDR3 consists of 14 residues. The CDR3 nucleotides are TGTGCCAGTAGGCACGGGGGGTCGGATCAGCCCCAGCATTTT. It specifies CASRHGGSDQPQHF.

CDR3 protein: CSVGRDTAYEQYF. CDR3 DNA: TGCAGCGTGGGAAGGGACACTGCCTACGAGCAGTACTTC. J is TRBJ2-7 and V is TRBV29-1, with TRBD1 as a possible D gene (6 bases). The V end lost 6 bases, the J end lost 2 bases, and 14 bases lay between the germline ends. Germline values: CDR1 SQVTM, CDR2 ANQGSEA. This CDR3 has 13 residues.

This chain links TRBV6-6 with TRBJ2-5, with D unresolved. Germline V gene lookup returns CDR1 MNHNY and CDR2 SVGAGI (reference sequence). V gave up 6 bases and J gave up 5 bases, with 13 bases separating them. There are 13 residues in the CDR3. The chain's CDR3 is CASSNTRVETQYF. The CDR3 bases are TGTGCCAGCAGCAACACACGGGTCGAGACCCAGTACTTC.

The rearrangement joins TRBV20-1 to TRBJ1-1, with 8 bases lining up with TRBD1. Looked up from germline, CDR1 is DFQATT and CDR2 is SNEGSKA (reference sequence). Trimming cost V 8 bases and J 11 bases; bases outside gene matches: 10. The CDR3 runs 11 residues. The CDR3 loop reads CSPTGQGSAFF. The CDR3 coding sequence is TGCAGTCCTACCGGACAGGGTTCGGCTTTCTTT.

This clone was recorded a few times. The rearrangement joins TRBV6-5 to TRBJ1-1, with D hard to call. CDR3 size: 15 residues. CDR1 is MNHEY, CDR2 SVGAGI, per germline. Trimming cost V 6 bases and J 4 bases, with 18 bases left between them. The CDR3 DNA reads TGTGCCAGCAGGTTAGGGAGAATGTCGACCACTGAAGCTTTCTTT. The encoded protein is CASRLGRMSTTEAFF.

The rearrangement joins TRBV7-3 to TRBJ2-1; the match to TRBD2 covers 8 bases. With V trimmed by 4 bases and J by 0 bases, 5 bases remained unmatched. Germline CDR1 is SGHTA and CDR2 is FQGTGA. The CDR3 is 16 amino acids. This CDR3 reads CASSSKRGSSYNEQFF. DNA of the CDR3: TGTGCCAGCAGCTCAAAGCGGGGGAGCTCCTACAATGAGCAGTTCTTC.

The rearrangement uses TRBV27 and TRBJ2-1, with 11 bases lining up with TRBD2. Germline V gene sequence: CDR1 MNHEY, CDR2 SMNVEV (reference sequence). The trim removed 4 bases at V and 9 bases at J, leaving 11 bases unmatched. CDR3 length: 16 residues. CDR3 protein: CASSYGATSGVGEQFF. The DNA for the CDR3 is TGTGCCAGCAGTTACGGGGCGACTAGCGGGGTTGGTGAGCAGTTCTTC.

This clone has just one count. The chain combines TRBV5-1 with TRBJ1-6, with D tentatively TRBD1 (5 bases). Trimming removed 5 bases at V and 12 bases at J, with 18 bases between. The CDR3 is 14 amino acids. Germline assignment: CDR1 SGHRS and CDR2 YFSETQ. The CDR3 here is CASRDQGAYGPLHF. CDR3 in DNA: TGCGCCAGCAGGGATCAGGGTGCGTACGGACCCCTCCACTTT.

The chain links TRBV5-1 to TRBJ1-2; 10 nucleotides agree with TRBD1. The ends lost 4 bases at V and 8 bases at J; junction bases unmatched: 14. The CDR3 runs 16 residues. Germline lookup yields CDR1 SGHRS and CDR2 YFSETQ. CDR3 DNA sequence: TGCGCCAGCAGCCCCTCCGGGACAGGGGAAAGGGTGGGCTACACCTTC. It translates to CASSPSGTGERVGYTF. Full variable domain (remainder filled in from reference TRBV5-1 and TRBJ1-2): KAGVTQTPRYLIKTRGQQVTLSCSPISGHRSVSWYQQTPGQGLQFLFEYFSETQRNKGNFPGRFSGRQFSNSRSEMNVSTLELGDSALYLCASSPSGTGERVGYTFGSGTRLTVV.

The J gene is TRBJ1-3, the V gene TRBV20-1; D unresolved. Germline CDR1 and CDR2: DFQATT and SNEGSKA (reference sequence). Trimming stripped 3 bases from V and 0 bases from J, with 12 bases between. This CDR3 has 15 amino acids. The CDR3 nucleotides are TGCAGTGCTAGTCCGTCCTCGAGCTCTGGAAACACCATATATTTT. This codes for CSASPSSSSGNTIYF.

V gene TRBV6-5 combines with J gene TRBJ1-2, with D possibly being TRBD1 (6 bases). Between the trimmed V and J ends, which lost 6 bases and 1 base, there was a span of 15 bases. The CDR3 is 15 residues long. Germline-derived CDR1 and CDR2 are MNHEY and SVGAGI. The CDR3: CASRQGFTFNYGYTF. DNA for the CDR3: TGTGCCAGCAGACAGGGATTTACGTTTAACTATGGCTACACCTTC.

J is TRBJ2-7 and V is TRBV7-9; tentative D call: TRBD1 (5 bases). Trimming cost V 8 bases and J 2 bases, with 13 bases left between them. There are 13 residues in the CDR3. Germline V lookup: CDR1 SEHNR, CDR2 FQNEAQ (reference sequence). The chain's CDR3 is CASSQGPTYEQYF. For the CDR3, the DNA is TGTGCCAGCTCCCAGGGCCCAACCTACGAGCAGTACTTC.

This chain uses TRBV5-1 with TRBJ2-3; 15 bases are a match to TRBD2. Germline CDR1 SGHRS, CDR2 YFSETQ. V dropped 2 bases and J dropped 4; count of bases not matched to a gene: 11. The CDR3 sequence is 19 residues long. DNA of the CDR3: TGCGCCAGCAGCTTATTCCCCGGGACTAGCGGGGGGATCTCAGATACGCAGTATTTT. This encodes CASSLFPGTSGGISDTQYF. Variable domain in full (rest from reference TRBV5-1 and TRBJ2-3): KAGVTQTPRYLIKTRGQQVTLSCSPISGHRSVSWYQQTPGQGLQFLFEYFSETQRNKGNFPGRFSGRQFSNSRSEMNVSTLELGDSALYLCASSLFPGTSGGISDTQYFGPGTRLTVL.

This clone was seen a single time. CDR3 in amino acids: CASSDRVFYGYTF. CDR3 nucleotide sequence: TGTGCCAGCAGCGATCGGGTGTTCTATGGCTACACCTTC. The chain has TRBV6-5 and TRBJ1-2; D gene uncertain. The V gene's germline CDR1 is MNHEY and CDR2 SVGAGI. V was shortened by 6 bases and J by 4 bases, with 12 bases between the two germline ends. This CDR3 has 13 amino acids.